The rows below give T cell receptor beta chains drawn from one sample of a study of PD-1 blockade in classical Hodgkin lymphoma. Produced via immunoSEQ multiplex PCR; TCRdb's table is partial and in-frame only. Of about 12,000 clones detected, roughly nine tenths appear once; the ten largest clones hold about 20%. Sequencing used peripheral blood mononuclear cells (PBMCs), obtained at baseline. The receptors here all came from a human donor with classical Hodgkin lymphoma. Each CDR3 is given without its conserved first and last residue.

V gene	J gene	CDR3 protein
TRBV5-4	TRBJ1-1	ASSAGQGVNTEAF
TRBV21-1	TRBJ1-3	ASSRPDRGDTIY
TRBV9	TRBJ1-2	ASSALGASNYGYT
TRBV4-1	TRBJ2-1	ASSRISRSGSSYNEQF
TRBV2	TRBJ1-1	ASMGLTEAF
TRBV7-3	TRBJ2-2	ASSSGQGLRTGELF
TRBV2	TRBJ2-7	ASRTPGRVLYEQY
TRBV5-4	TRBJ2-7	ASSRTGAGGSYEQY
TRBV5-6	TRBJ2-5	ASSLALGETQY
TRBV19	TRBJ1-5	ASSTGGQGNQPQH
TRBV2	TRBJ1-4	ASSENRGIGEKLF